The subject of this entry is one T cell receptor (beta chain). The time point denotes: blood 2 weeks post-SBRT. Regarding treatment: 15 Gy SBRT to primary tumor, nephrectomy 4 weeks later. Serial blood draws occurred at baseline and 2 and 4 weeks post-SBRT. V gave up 1 base and J gave up 8 bases, with 5 bases separating them. CDR3 length: 12 residues. The germline CDR1 and CDR2 sequences are SEHNR and FQNEAQ (reference sequence). These data are taken from a study of radiation and T cells in renal cell carcinoma. The repertoire was sequenced with immunoSEQ multiplex PCR; TCRdb's copy has only in-frame clones and lacks some. The table includes roughly 140,000 clones, 80% to 90% detected once.

The clonotype comes from a woman aged 45-65 years with renal cell carcinoma. Source: blood, taken from a patient whose treatment included radiotherapy and nephrectomy. This rearrangement joins TRBV7-9 to TRBJ2-2; no firm D call. Here the CDR3 DNA reads TGTGCCAGCAGCTTAGAGGGAGGGGAGCTGTTTTTT. It yields the protein CASSLEGGELFF.